This T cell receptor (beta chain) was identified in a study of CD8+ T cells in alopecia areata. Documented treatment: oral pan-JAK inhibitor, 5-10 mg twice daily. Isolated RNA was reverse transcribed into cDNA used as the sequencing template. Profiled with immunoSEQ multiplex PCR; TCRdb holds only in-frame clones, not every one. The sample shows 150,000 to 200,000 clones, about 62% of them seen only once. This CDR3 has 15 residues. Germline V gives CDR1 SGDLS, CDR2 YYNGEE. Trimming took 2 bases from V and 4 from J, leaving 15 bases between them. This TCR was sampled from a human donor with alopecia areata. The genes are TRBV9 and TRBJ2-5, with D tentatively TRBD1 or TRBD2 (6 bases each). This sample comprised CD4+ T cells sorted from blood, obtained at week 24, from a patient treated with tofacitinib. The CDR3 reads CASSVYGGAGETQYF. CDR3 sequence (DNA): TGTGCCAGCAGCGTTTACGGGGGCGCGGGAGAGACCCAGTACTTC.